This T cell receptor (beta chain) was captured by sequencing in a study of blood T cell repertoires in COVID-19. For the study at large: Acute and convalescent COVID-19 samples came from the United States, Italy and Spain. T cells, B-cell-depleted T cells, or PBMCs provided the cDNA or gDNA that served as material.

This CDR3 has 15 residues. J lost 4 bases, V lost 4 bases, and 7 bases had no gene match. Germline loops: CDR1 SGHDT, CDR2 YYEEEE. Followed longitudinally, the Seattle patients had been enrolled during active infection. Clones were read by immunoSEQ multiplex PCR, and TCRdb kept only the in-frame ones, dropping some. The profile shows approximately 320,000 clones, roughly 89% of them singletons. The sample was peripheral blood. The receptor's source is a woman aged 25 to 39 with COVID-19, enrolled during active disease. The J gene is TRBJ1-1, the V gene TRBV5-6; 10 bases are a match to TRBD1. CDR3 sequence: CASSPSGTGVTEAFF. DNA for the CDR3: TGTGCCAGCAGCCCGTCCGGGACAGGGGTCACTGAAGCTTTCTTT.